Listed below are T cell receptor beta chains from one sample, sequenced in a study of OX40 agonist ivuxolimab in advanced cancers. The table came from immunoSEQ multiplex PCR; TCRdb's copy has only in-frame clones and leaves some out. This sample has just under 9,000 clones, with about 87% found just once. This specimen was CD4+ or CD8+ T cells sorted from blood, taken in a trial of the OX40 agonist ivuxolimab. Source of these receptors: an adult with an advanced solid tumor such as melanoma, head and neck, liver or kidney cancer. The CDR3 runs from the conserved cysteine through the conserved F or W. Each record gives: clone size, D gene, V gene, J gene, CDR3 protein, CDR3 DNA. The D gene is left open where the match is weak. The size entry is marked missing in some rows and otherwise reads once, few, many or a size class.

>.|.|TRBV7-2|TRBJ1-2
CASSLGPGLADGYTF
TGTGCCAGCAGCTTAGGTCCAGGGTTGGCTGACGGCTACACCTTC
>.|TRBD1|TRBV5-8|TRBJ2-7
CASSLGTGLIAYEQYF
TGTGCCAGCAGCCTGGGGACAGGTCTGATAGCCTACGAGCAGTACTTC
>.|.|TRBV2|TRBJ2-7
CASSDWGAPNEQYF
TGTGCCAGCAGTGATTGGGGGGCGCCGAACGAGCAGTACTTC
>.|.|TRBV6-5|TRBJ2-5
CASSFNPDEVEETQYF
TGTGCCAGCAGTTTCAATCCGGACGAAGTCGAAGAGACCCAGTACTTC
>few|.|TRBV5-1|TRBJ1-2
CASSLAGTANYGYTF
TGCGCCAGCAGCTTGGCAGGGACGGCAAACTATGGCTACACCTTC
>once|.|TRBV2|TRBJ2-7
CASVGGIYEQYF
TGTGCCAGCGTTGGCGGAATCTACGAGCAGTACTTC
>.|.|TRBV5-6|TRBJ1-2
CASSLGTVYGYTF
TGTGCCAGCAGCTTGGGGACAGTCTATGGCTACACCTTC
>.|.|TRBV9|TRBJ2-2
CASSVGGTAGELFF
TGTGCCAGCAGCGTCGGCGGGACGGCGGGGGAGCTGTTTTTT
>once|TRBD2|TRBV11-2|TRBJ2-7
CASRETSGGAYEQYF
TGTGCCAGCAGGGAGACTAGCGGGGGGGCCTACGAGCAGTACTTC
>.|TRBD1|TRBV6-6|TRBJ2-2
CASSYWQGDTGELFF
TGTGCCAGCAGTTACTGGCAGGGGGACACCGGGGAGCTGTTTTTT
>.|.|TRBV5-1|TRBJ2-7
CASSLDLYEQYF
TGCGCCAGCAGCTTGGATCTCTACGAGCAGTACTTC
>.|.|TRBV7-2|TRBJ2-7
CASSGGPGNYEQYF
TGTGCCAGCAGCGGGGGCCCAGGAAACTACGAGCAGTACTTC
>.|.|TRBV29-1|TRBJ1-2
CSVDNPLGGYTF
TGCAGCGTTGACAACCCCCTAGGTGGCTACACCTTC
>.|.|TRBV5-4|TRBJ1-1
CASSLDGTNTEAFF
TGTGCCAGCAGCTTGGATGGGACCAACACTGAAGCTTTCTTT
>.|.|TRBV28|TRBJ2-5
CASSSTEETQYF
TGTGCCAGCTCGAGTACGGAAGAGACCCAGTACTTC
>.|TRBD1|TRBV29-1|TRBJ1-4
CSAQRQGDPNEKLFF
TGCAGCGCCCAGAGACAGGGGGACCCAAATGAAAAACTGTTTTTT
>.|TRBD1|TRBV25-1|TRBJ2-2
CASWTGTGELFF
TGTGCCAGCTGGACAGGGACTGGGGAGCTGTTTTTT
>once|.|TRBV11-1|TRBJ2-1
CASSLNWGPGEQFF
TGTGCCAGCAGCTTAAATTGGGGGCCGGGTGAGCAGTTCTTC
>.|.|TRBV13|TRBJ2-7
CASSPISGGYGQYF
TGTGCCAGCAGCCCGATCTCAGGCGGTTACGGGCAGTACTTC
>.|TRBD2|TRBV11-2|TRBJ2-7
CASSLDPLAGERDEQYF
TGTGCCAGCAGCTTAGATCCCCTAGCGGGAGAAAGGGACGAGCAGTACTTC
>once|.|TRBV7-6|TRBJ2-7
CASSLGTGYEQYF
TGTGCCAGCAGCTTAGGGACCGGATACGAGCAGTACTTC
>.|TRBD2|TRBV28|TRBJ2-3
CASSLLLAGGSDTQYF
TGTGCCAGCAGTTTATTGCTAGCGGGAGGATCAGATACGCAGTATTTT
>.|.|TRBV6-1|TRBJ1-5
CASSEKFGNQPQHF
TGTGCCAGCAGTGAAAAGTTCGGCAATCAGCCCCAGCATTTT